What follows are 9 T cell receptor beta chains derived from one specimen sequenced in a study of shared clonotypes between healthy human individuals. Sequencing used immunoSEQ multiplex PCR; TCRdb keeps in-frame clones, though not all of them. The profile shows millions of clones, just over 90% of them singletons. Sequencing was carried out using naive CD4+ T cells sorted from blood. Subset noted: CD45RA+ positively selected. All receptors come from a man aged 18 to 29 in good health.

The chain couples TRBV30 to TRBJ1-6, with D tentatively TRBD1 (6 bases). V was pared by 0 bases and J by 9 bases, with 12 bases between. Germline CDR1 is GTSNPN and CDR2 is SVGIG (reference sequence). The CDR3 totals 14 residues. Written as DNA, the CDR3 is TGTGCCTGGAGTGTACAGGGCAGCCTTTCACCCCTCCACTTT. This gives the protein CAWSVQGSLSPLHF.

The V and J genes are TRBV29-1 and TRBJ2-7; 8 bases match TRBD1. With 4 bases clipped from V and 4 bases from J, the junction kept 9 bases outside the gene matches. The CDR3 has 14 residues. Germline V lookup: CDR1 SQVTM, CDR2 ANQGSEA. The CDR3 is CSVAGAGGVYEQYF. CDR3 coding DNA: TGCAGCGTTGCAGGGGCAGGGGGCGTTTACGAGCAGTACTTC.

This chain uses TRBV19 with TRBJ1-5; D not certain. This CDR3 is built from 12 residues. Per germline, CDR1 LNHDA and CDR2 SQIVND (reference sequence). V gave up 3 bases and J gave up 6 bases, with 6 bases separating them. As DNA, the CDR3 is TGTGCCAGTAGTATGAGGAGTCAGCCCCAGCATTTT. It translates to CASSMRSQPQHF.

The chain recombines TRBV10-1 with TRBJ2-7; no clear D. The CDR3 covers 13 residues. Germline CDR1 reads WNHNN; CDR2 reads SYGVQD (reference sequence). Trimming stripped 0 bases from V and 6 bases from J, with 9 bases between. CDR3 protein: CASSESWATEQYF. CDR3 coding DNA: TGCGCCAGCAGTGAGTCGTGGGCAACCGAGCAGTACTTC.

This clone was seen a handful of times. This same CDR3 is encoded by further DNA sequences in the sample. The chain links TRBV5-1 to TRBJ1-5, with D possibly being TRBD1 (5 bases). V shed 3 bases and J shed 5 bases, with 9 bases lying between them. Germline CDR1 is SGHRS and CDR2 is YFSETQ. The CDR3 is made up of 13 amino acids. In nucleotides, the CDR3 is TGCGCCAGCAGCTACTTAGGGGATCAGCCCCAGCATTTT. It specifies CASSYLGDQPQHF.

J is TRBJ2-3 and V is TRBV5-4, with 12 nucleotides matching TRBD2. From germline, CDR1 is SGHNT and CDR2 YYREEE (reference sequence). The CDR3 is 15 amino acids. V trimming: 1 base; J trimming: 5 bases; junction bases outside the gene matches: 2. The CDR3 sequence: CASSLRLAGEDTQYF. In DNA, the CDR3 is TGTGCCAGCAGCTTGAGACTAGCGGGGGAAGATACGCAGTATTTT.

The rearrangement uses TRBV9 and TRBJ1-4, with D possibly matching TRBD1 (6 bases). The V end lost 3 bases, the J end lost 5 bases, and 11 bases lay between the germline ends. CDR3 length: 14 residues. The V gene's germline CDR1 is SGDLS and CDR2 YYNGEE. CDR3 region: CASSGDKRNEKLFF. CDR3 DNA: TGTGCCAGCAGCGGGGACAAGAGAAATGAAAAACTGTTTTTT.

The chain couples TRBV11-2 to TRBJ1-1, with D perhaps TRBD1 (6 bases). The CDR3 is 15 residues long. Trimming left V 4 bases short and J 5 bases short, with 17 bases between. The germline gives CDR1 SGHAT, CDR2 FQNNGV. The CDR3 bases are TGTGCCAGCAGCTCGACCGCCGGGGGGCGTACTGAAGCTTTCTTT. Residues: CASSSTAGGRTEAFF.

This clone was counted once. This sequence joins TRBV20-1 and TRBJ2-7; TRBD2 is a possible D gene (6 bases). The V end lost 3 bases, the J end lost 6 bases, and 9 bases lay between the germline ends. The germline V gene encodes CDR1 DFQATT and CDR2 SNEGSKA (reference sequence). There are 11 residues in the CDR3. The CDR3 is CSASGGFEQYF. CDR3 nucleotide sequence: TGCAGTGCTAGCGGAGGGTTCGAGCAGTACTTC.